Below, one T cell receptor (beta chain) is given with its context. Profiled with immunoSEQ multiplex PCR; TCRdb holds only in-frame clones, not every one. The data hold 70,000 or so clones, with roughly 84% observed a single time. The data stem from a study of OX40 agonist ivuxolimab in advanced cancers. V lost 0 bases to trimming and J lost 8 bases, with 10 bases between them. Germline-derived CDR1 and CDR2 are LGHNA and YSLEER. This CDR3 contains 13 residues. The chain combines TRBV4-3 with TRBJ1-2; tentatively, D is TRBD1 (6 bases). The input for sequencing was CD4+ or CD8+ T cells sorted from blood, taken in a trial of the OX40 agonist ivuxolimab. The TCR comes from an adult with an advanced solid tumor such as melanoma, head and neck, liver or kidney cancer. This CDR3 is CASSQDGGGGYTF. In nucleotides, the CDR3 is TGCGCCAGCAGCCAAGATGGCGGGGGCGGCTACACCTTC.